The TCR beta chain described here comes from a study of blood T cell repertoires in COVID-19. Study as a whole: In each case, the material was cDNA or gDNA derived from T cells, B-cell-depleted T cells, or PBMCs.

In regard to this clone: The junction departs from the called germline gene at one end, perhaps through a read error.

Libraries were prepared by immunoSEQ multiplex PCR; TCRdb keeps only in-frame clonotypes and omits some of them. In the table there are roughly 300,000 clones, just over 85% of which are singletons. Participants' reported clinical history set cohort assignment. Germline V gives CDR1 MNHNY, CDR2 SVGAGI (reference sequence). The CDR3 consists of 14 residues. Sequencing was performed on PBMCs or T cells enriched from blood (not recorded which). The TCR comes from a man aged 25-45 years who had recovered from COVID-19. The chain carries TRBV6-6 and TRBJ1-2; no firm D call. CDR3 residues: CASSHSAGNYGYTF. The CDR3 DNA follows: TGTGCCAGCAGTCACTCCGCGGGGAACTATGGCTACACCTTC.